The entry below describes one T cell receptor beta chain. TCRdb ran MiXCR on the 5' RACE reads and lists one entry per CDR3 protein. Of 340,000 or so distinct CDR3 sequences in the sample, under 15% were seen once. This CDR3 region has 15 residues. V was pared by 3 bases and J by 6 bases, with 6 bases of the junction left unmatched. Germline CDR1 and CDR2: SGHRS and YFSETQ. This specimen belongs to a study of T-cell memory formation after mild COVID-19. V gene TRBV5-1 combines with J gene TRBJ2-1; the match to TRBD2 covers 10 bases. The receptor was derived from a man younger than 35 who had mild COVID-19 (a few samples of this study predate the infection). Cell type and time point are not known. The material sequenced was PBMCs or a T cell subset sorted from them (not recorded which). CDR3 loop: CASSYSGTSVNEQFF. CDR3 nucleotide sequence: TGCGCCAGCAGCTACTCCGGGACTAGCGTCAATGAGCAGTTCTTC. Variable domain in full (rest from reference TRBV5-1 and TRBJ2-1): KAGVTQTPRYLIKTRGQQVTLSCSPISGHRSVSWYQQTPGQGLQFLFEYFSETQRNKGNFPGRFSGRQFSNSRSEMNVSTLELGDSALYLCASSYSGTSVNEQFFGPGTRLTVL.